The 21 T cell receptor beta chains below come from one sample, sequenced in a study of blood T cell repertoires in COVID-19. Only in-frame clones appear in the TCRdb table, and some are missing; sequencing was by immunoSEQ multiplex PCR. The profile shows more than 95,000 clones, 82% of them singletons. Source material: peripheral blood. The receptors stem from an older man with acute or convalescent COVID-19.

This clone appeared once. The genes are TRBV2 and TRBJ2-2, with D hard to call. CDR1 is SNHLY and CDR2 is FYNNEI in the germline V gene. Between the trimmed V and J ends, which lost 1 base and 10 bases, there was a span of 10 bases. This CDR3 is built from 13 residues. The CDR3, as DNA: TGTGCCAGCAGTGAAGAGTGGGCTGAGGAGCTGTTTTTT. Its translation: CASSEEWAEELFF.

This chain connects TRBV11-2 to TRBJ2-5; D perhaps matches TRBD2 (7 bases). Trimming took off 5 bases at V and 2 bases at J, with 18 bases between the two ends. This CDR3 contains 16 residues. Germline CDR1 reads SGHAT; CDR2 reads FQNNGV. CDR3 DNA: TGTGCCAGCAGCCGTTTGGGGGGGCAAGTTCAAGAGACCCAGTACTTC. This encodes CASSRLGGQVQETQYF. Supplemented by reference TRBV11-2 and TRBJ2-5, the full variable domain reads EAGVAQSPRYKIIEKRQSVAFWCNPISGHATLYWYQQILGQGPKLLIQFQNNGVVDDSQLPKDRFSAERLKGVDSTLKIQPAKLEDSAVYLCASSRLGGQVQETQYFGPGTRLLVL.

This clone was counted once. Compared with germline, one end of the junction differs, possibly owing to a read error. V and J are TRBV6-2 or TRBV6-3 and TRBJ1-4, with D uncertain. Looked up from germline, CDR1 is MNHEY and CDR2 is SVGEGT. The CDR3 is 16 amino acids. CDR3 DNA sequence: TGTGCCGGCAGTTTGAAACAGACACCAACTAATGAAAAACTGTTTTTT. Translation: CAGSLKQTPTNEKLFF.

The chain couples TRBV6-2 or TRBV6-3 to TRBJ2-3; 8 bases match TRBD1. V shed 5 bases, J shed 1 base, and the junction held 2 bases outside the gene matches. This CDR3 has 14 amino acids. Germline loops: CDR1 MNHEY, CDR2 SVGEGT. The CDR3 coding sequence is TGTGCCAGCAGTAAGACAGGGGGCACAGATACGCAGTATTTT. Residues: CASSKTGGTDTQYF.

The V gene is TRBV29-1, the J gene TRBJ1-5, with 7 bases aligning to TRBD1. Germline CDR1 reads SQVTM; CDR2 reads ANQGSEA. The length of the CDR3 is 13 residues. Trimming took 7 bases from V and 3 from J; bases not matched to a gene: 6. CDR3 DNA sequence: TGCAGCGCCGCCGGGACAGTCAATCAGCCCCAGCATTTT. Amino acid sequence: CSAAGTVNQPQHF. Filled out from reference TRBV29-1 and TRBJ1-5, the complete variable domain reads SAVISQKPSRDICQRGTSLTIQCQVDSQVTMMFWYRQQPGQSLTLIATANQGSEATYESGFVIDKFPISRPNLTFSTLTVSNMSPEDSSIYLCSAAGTVNQPQHFGDGTRLSIL.

This chain uses TRBV19 with TRBJ1-2, with 10 bases fitting TRBD1. The CDR3 sequence is 13 residues long. V shed 6 bases and J 4 bases; nucleotides not matched to a gene: 2. Germline loops: CDR1 LNHDA, CDR2 SQIVND (reference sequence). DNA for the CDR3: TGTGCCAGTAGGACAGGGGGCATCTATGGCTACACCTTC. It is translated as CASRTGGIYGYTF.

The genes are TRBV6-4 and TRBJ1-3; weak D call: TRBD1 (6 bases). This CDR3 spans 15 amino acids. Germline V CDR1 and CDR2: MRHNA, SNTAGT. Trimming took off 2 bases at V and 2 bases at J, with 10 bases between the two ends. This CDR3 reads CASSDHPGAGNTIYF. The CDR3 DNA reads TGTGCCAGCAGTGACCATCCAGGGGCTGGAAACACCATATATTTT.

A single count supports this clone. CDR3 sequence reads: CAWSESYGYTF. The CDR3 DNA is TGTGCCTGGAGCGAGAGTTATGGCTACACCTTC. This rearrangement joins TRBV30 to TRBJ1-2; D not certain. V dropped 3 bases and J dropped 5 bases, with 7 bases sitting between them. This CDR3 comprises 11 residues. Germline V CDR1 and CDR2: GTSNPN, SVGIG (reference sequence). Based on the CDR3 plus reference TRBV30 and TRBJ1-2, the full variable domain is SQTIHQWPATLVQPVGSPLSLECTVEGTSNPNLYWYRQAAGRGLQLLFYSVGIGQISSEVPQNLSASRPQDRQFILSSKKLLLSDSGFYLCAWSESYGYTFGSGTRLTVV.

The V call is TRBV6-1, the J call TRBJ2-5; TRBD1 matches 9 bases. V shed 3 bases, J shed 5 bases, and the junction held 7 bases outside the gene matches. The CDR3 extends over 15 amino acids. CDR1 MNHNS and CDR2 SASEGT come from the germline V gene. The CDR3 here is CASSDGTGFGETQYF. In DNA form, the CDR3 reads TGTGCCAGCAGTGACGGGACAGGGTTCGGTGAGACCCAGTACTTC.

A single count supports this clone. The rearrangement joins TRBV25-1 to TRBJ1-2, with 7 bases lining up with TRBD1. This CDR3 region has 16 residues. Germline assignment: CDR1 MGHDK and CDR2 SYGVNS. Trimming removed 4 bases from V and 1 base from J; junction bases left unmatched: 9. The CDR3 DNA sequence: TGTGCCAGCAGTGGGCAGGGGGGTTACTTTAACTATGGCTACACCTTC. This codes for CASSGQGGYFNYGYTF.

The rearrangement uses TRBV24-1 and TRBJ1-6, with a tentative D call TRBD1 (5 bases). This CDR3 is 17 amino acids long. Germline values: CDR1 KGHDR, CDR2 SFDVKD. V was pared by 8 bases and J by 5 bases, with 21 bases between. The CDR3 reads CATTPTGRARNNSPLHF. CDR3 nucleotide sequence: TGTGCCACCACCCCCACAGGTCGAGCGAGGAATAATTCACCCCTCCACTTT.

The chain is built from TRBV7-2 and TRBJ1-5; D is ambiguous. The germline CDR1 and CDR2 sequences are SGHTA and FQGNSA. The V and J ends lost 5 bases and 8 bases respectively, with 13 bases between them. This CDR3 spans 13 amino acids. The CDR3 nucleotides read TGTGCCAGCAGCGCCAACCTCCCAGAGCCCCAGCATTTT. It translates to CASSANLPEPQHF.

The chain links TRBV12-3 or TRBV12-4 to TRBJ2-2, with D maybe TRBD1 (6 bases). CDR3 length: 13 amino acids. Trimming pared 6 bases from V and 4 bases from J, leaving 9 bases between. CDR3 coding DNA: TGTGCCAGCAGCTACAGGGCCACCGGGGAGCTGTTTTTT. Its protein product is CASSYRATGELFF.

The chain has TRBV28 and TRBJ1-6; 7 bases are a match to TRBD1. The CDR3 runs 16 residues. Germline V gene lookup returns CDR1 MDHEN and CDR2 SYDVKM. J lost 0 bases, V lost 5 bases, and 4 bases had no gene match. The CDR3, as DNA: TGTGCCAGCAGTCGGACAGGCATCTCCTATAATTCACCCCTCCACTTT. Encoded protein: CASSRTGISYNSPLHF.

The chain employs TRBV14 and TRBJ1-4; 8 bases agree with TRBD1. V shed 4 bases and J 7 bases; nucleotides not matched to a gene: 14. CDR3 length: 17 amino acids. Germline lookup yields CDR1 SGHDN and CDR2 FVKESK. The CDR3 loop is CASSLPGTGINGEKLFF. In DNA form, the CDR3 reads TGTGCCAGCAGCCTTCCCGGGACAGGAATTAACGGTGAAAAACTGTTTTTT.

The chain uses TRBV29-1 and TRBJ1-2; weak D call: TRBD1 (5 bases). CDR1 is SQVTM and CDR2 is ANQGSEA in the germline V gene. The CDR3 extends over 12 amino acids. For the CDR3, the DNA is TGCAGTTTTGGGGGAGGATCCCATGGCTACACCTTC. This gives the protein CSFGGGSHGYTF.

This clone was recorded once. The germline gene is not matched at one end of the junction; a read error may be the cause. The chain is built from TRBV5-1 and TRBJ2-2, with 9 bases fitting TRBD1. CDR3 length: 12 residues. Germline loops: CDR1 SGHRS, CDR2 YFSETQ. CDR3 sequence: CASSFDFRTGVF. CDR3 DNA sequence: TGCGCCAGCAGCTTCGATTTTCGGACAGGGGTTTTT.

This rearrangement joins TRBV9 to TRBJ1-4; the D gene is possibly TRBD1 (6 bases). The V gene lost 4 bases and the J gene lost 4 bases, with 17 bases spanning the gap. Germline CDR1 is SGDLS and CDR2 is YYNGEE. The CDR3 consists of 16 residues. As DNA, the CDR3 is TGTGCCAGCAGCCTAGGAAGGGGGACTAATAATGAAAAACTGTTTTTT. Protein sequence: CASSLGRGTNNEKLFF.

The chain has TRBV10-2 and TRBJ1-1; D remains unclear. The V and J ends lost 5 bases and 11 bases respectively, with 15 bases between them. The V gene's germline CDR1 is WSHSY and CDR2 SAAADI. The length of the CDR3 is 12 residues. CDR3 amino acids: CASSPVLLEAFF. The CDR3 coding sequence is TGCGCCAGCAGTCCTGTCCTCCTAGAGGCTTTCTTT.

V usage is TRBV30 and J usage is TRBJ1-5, with a possible D match to TRBD1 (6 bases). Trimming stripped 6 bases from V and 4 bases from J, with 19 bases between. CDR1 and CDR2 (germline): GTSNPN, SVGIG (reference sequence). This CDR3 region has 15 residues. The chain's CDR3 is CACGRGGVGNQPQHF. The CDR3 coding sequence is TGTGCCTGCGGAAGGGGGGGCGTTGGAAATCAGCCCCAGCATTTT.

J is TRBJ2-2 and V is TRBV6-2 or TRBV6-3; possibly TRBD1 for D (6 bases). CDR1 is MNHEY, CDR2 SVGEGT, per germline. The CDR3 runs to 14 residues. V gave up 5 bases and J gave up 4 bases, with 11 bases separating them. The CDR3 sequence: CASSTGTITGELFF. CDR3 in DNA: TGTGCCAGCAGTACCGGGACAATCACCGGGGAGCTGTTTTTT.